A single sample is the source of the 32 T cell receptor beta chains below, sequenced in a study of blood T cells in healthy people across ages. A second 7 to 11 cycle PCR used barcoded and J-beta primers. TCRdb reprocessed the 5' RACE reads with MiXCR, giving one entry per CDR3 protein. Here the sample spans over 450,000 distinct CDR3 sequences, about 25% being singletons. In addition, the sample was reused for a study of T cells of mothers and their children.

What was sequenced was blood. All receptors come from a boy between 10 and 17 years old in good health.

The V and J genes are TRBV6-2 or TRBV6-3 and TRBJ2-7; 14 bases map to TRBD2. TRBJ2-1 explains the end of the DNA better; the J call may be wrong. The germline V gene encodes CDR1 MNHEY and CDR2 SVGEGT. This CDR3 comprises 16 residues. CDR3 sequence reads: CASSYSRLAGGFWQFF. The CDR3, as DNA: TGTGCCAGCAGTTACTCCAGACTAGCGGGGGGGTTTTGGCAGTTCTTC.

V and J are TRBV9 and TRBJ2-1; tentative D call: TRBD1 (7 bases). The CDR3 runs 15 residues. V shed 5 bases and J shed 6 bases, with 18 bases lying between them. Looked up from germline, CDR1 is SGDLS and CDR2 is YYNGEE. The CDR3, as DNA: TGTGCCAGCAGTCTCCAGGGGGGAGCCTCCAATGAGCAGTTCTTC. Protein product: CASSLQGGASNEQFF.

This chain joins TRBV28 and TRBJ2-5; maybe TRBD2 (5 bases). TRBJ2-1 matches the DNA end more closely, so the J call is doubtful. Germline V gives CDR1 MDHEN, CDR2 SYDVKM. The CDR3 loop spans 12 amino acids. CDR3 DNA: TGTGCCAGCAACCACGGGGTAAATGAGCAGTTCTTC. This gives the protein CASNHGVNEQFF.

This chain connects TRBV6-5 to TRBJ2-1; TRBD1 is a possible D gene (6 bases). The CDR3 consists of 16 residues. Germline-derived CDR1 and CDR2 are MNHEY and SVGAGI. Trimming took 2 bases from V and 7 from J, leaving 18 bases between them. In DNA form, the CDR3 reads TGTGCCAGCAGTTACCACGAACCAGGGGTAGGGAATGAGCAGTTCTTC. It is translated as CASSYHEPGVGNEQFF.

The genes are TRBV11-2 and TRBJ2-7; D may be TRBD1 (6 bases). V was cut by 5 bases and J by 4 bases, with 27 bases left in between. The CDR3 runs to 18 residues. CDR1 and CDR2 from the germline V gene are SGHAT and FQNNGV. The CDR3 nucleotides are TGTGCCAGCAGCACAATACTTACCCGCAGAGGACAGCCGTACGAGCAGTACTTC. Translating it yields CASSTILTRRGQPYEQYF.

There are a few counts of this clonotype. The rearrangement uses TRBV20-1 and TRBJ2-5, with 12 bases identical to TRBD2. In germline, CDR1 is DFQATT, CDR2 SNEGSKA (reference sequence). This CDR3 is built from 15 residues. The J segment lost 7 bases and the V segment lost 8 bases, leaving 14 bases of the junction unmatched. The CDR3 DNA reads TGCAGTTCAATAATCATACTAGCGGGGGGAGGGACCCAGTACTTC. Residues: CSSIIILAGGGTQYF.

The rearrangement joins TRBV12-3 or TRBV12-4 to TRBJ1-1; D not resolved. The V gene lost 7 bases and the J gene lost 4 bases, with 10 bases spanning the gap. This CDR3 comprises 12 residues. The CDR3 DNA reads as TGTGCCAGCATGATAGAGGGCACTGAAGCTTTCTTT. It is translated as CASMIEGTEAFF.

A remark on this clonotype: This could be a read error, since a much larger clone is one nucleotide away. This chain uses TRBV6-4 with TRBJ2-1; TRBD1 is a possible D gene (5 bases). Germline V lookup: CDR1 MRHNA, CDR2 SNTAGT. The CDR3 extends over 13 amino acids. DNA for the CDR3: TGTGCCAACAGTAAGGACACGTACAATGAGCAGTTCTTC. This gives the protein CANSKDTYNEQFF.

This clonotype was counted at least ten times. The chain employs TRBV29-1 and TRBJ2-1; a possible D gene is TRBD1 (5 bases). This CDR3 region has 13 residues. Trimming removed 4 bases at V and 9 bases at J, with 16 bases between. Germline V gene sequence: CDR1 SQVTM, CDR2 ANQGSEA. For the CDR3, the DNA is TGCAGCGTTGCCCCTGTGGGGCTGCCTGAGCAGTTCTTC. Translating gives CSVAPVGLPEQFF.

This clonotype has more than one count but fewer than ten. The chain employs TRBV7-2 and TRBJ2-6; no firm D call. The ends were cut back, 2 bases at V and 0 bases at J, with 5 bases in the middle. The germline CDR1 and CDR2 sequences are SGHTA and FQGNSA. This CDR3 is 15 amino acids long. The CDR3 DNA reads TGTGCCAGCAGCTTAAGTGCCTCTGGGGCCAACGTCCTGACTTTC. It yields the protein CASSLSASGANVLTF. The whole variable domain, remainder taken from reference TRBV7-2 and TRBJ2-6, is GAGVSQSPSNKVTEKGKDVELRCDPISGHTALYWYRQSLGQGLEFLIYFQGNSAPDKSGLPSDRFSAERTGGSVSTLTIQRTQQEDSAVYLCASSLSASGANVLTFGAGSRLTVL.

This clonotype showed up just a few times. The chain couples TRBV29-1 to TRBJ2-5; unclear D gene. The CDR3 length is 13 residues. Trimming took 3 bases from V and 5 from J, leaving 13 bases between them. Germline loops: CDR1 SQVTM, CDR2 ANQGSEA. The chain's CDR3 is CSVEVGLGETQYF. CDR3 nucleotides: TGCAGCGTTGAGGTCGGCTTGGGGGAGACCCAGTACTTC.

This clonotype was detected only a few times. The rearrangement links TRBV12-3 or TRBV12-4 to TRBJ1-5; 9 bases match TRBD1. This CDR3 spans 15 amino acids. V dropped 6 bases and J dropped 3; count of bases not matched to a gene: 6. The CDR3 sequence is CASRRTGDLNQPQHF. The CDR3 DNA reads as TGTGCCAGCAGACGGACAGGGGACCTCAATCAGCCCCAGCATTTT.

This clonotype was detected only a few times. The chain uses TRBV28 and TRBJ2-7; D might be TRBD1 (6 bases). Germline lookup yields CDR1 MDHEN and CDR2 SYDVKM. The CDR3 consists of 13 residues. With 2 bases removed from V and 5 bases from J, the gap between germline ends came to 10 bases. This chain's CDR3 is CASSLNRAHEQYF. In DNA form, the CDR3 reads TGTGCCAGCAGTTTAAACAGGGCCCACGAGCAGTACTTC.

The V and J genes are TRBV20-1 and TRBJ2-1, with TRBD2 identical over 13 bases. The CDR3 is made up of 16 amino acids. Germline CDR1 is DFQATT and CDR2 is SNEGSKA (reference sequence). The V and J ends lost 3 bases and 7 bases, in that order; junction bases with no gene match: 9. DNA of the CDR3: TGCAGTGCTAGGTGGGCGGGACTAGCGGGATGGAATGAGCAGTTCTTC. It encodes CSARWAGLAGWNEQFF.

The gene calls are TRBV27 and TRBJ2-5; TRBD1 is a possible D gene (7 bases). The J call may be faulty, since TRBJ2-7 better matches the DNA end. The CDR3 is 16 residues long. Germline lookup yields CDR1 MNHEY and CDR2 SMNVEV (reference sequence). The CDR3 DNA reads TGTGCCAGCAGTCCAACGGGCGGGGACAGCGAACCCGAGCAGTACTTC. This translates into CASSPTGGDSEPEQYF.

The chain links TRBV3-1 to TRBJ2-3; 9 bases align to TRBD1. Per germline, CDR1 LGHDT and CDR2 YNNKEL (reference sequence). The CDR3 loop spans 17 amino acids. After removal of 1 base from V and 5 bases from J, the junction contained 10 bases not matched to a gene. The DNA of the CDR3 is TGTGCCAGCAGCCAAGTCGTCCGGACAGGGGTGAAAGATACGCAGTATTTT. It translates to CASSQVVRTGVKDTQYF.

This clonotype has ten or more counts. This chain joins TRBV2 and TRBJ2-6, with a weak D call TRBD1 (5 bases). The germline V and J ends were trimmed by 1 base and 8 bases, with 12 bases remaining between them. Germline V gene lookup returns CDR1 SNHLY and CDR2 FYNNEI. This CDR3 has 15 residues. The DNA for the CDR3 is TGTGCCAGCAGTGAAGTAAGGGGAAATACCAACGTCCTGACTTTC. Protein: CASSEVRGNTNVLTF. The whole variable domain, remainder taken from reference TRBV2 and TRBJ2-6, is EPEVTQTPSHQVTQMGQEVILRCVPISNHLYFYWYRQILGQKVEFLVSFYNNEISEKSEIFDDQFSVERPDGSNFTLKIRSTKLEDSAMYFCASSEVRGNTNVLTFGAGSRLTVL.

This clonotype was counted only a few times. This rearrangement joins TRBV7-9 to TRBJ2-5; 11 nucleotides match TRBD2. The J call may be wrong; the DNA end is better matched by TRBJ2-1. Per germline, CDR1 SEHNR and CDR2 FQNEAQ (reference sequence). The CDR3 contains 17 residues. Here the CDR3 reads CASSQDHSGGARNEQFF. DNA of the CDR3: TGTGCCAGCAGCCAGGACCATAGCGGGGGGGCCAGAAATGAGCAGTTCTTC.

This clonotype has a handful of counts. This sequence joins TRBV7-3 and TRBJ2-5; D not certain. CDR1 and CDR2 (germline): SGHTA, FQGTGA. This CDR3 is built from 15 residues. Trimming took off 1 base at V and 0 bases at J, with 9 bases between the two ends. CDR3 sequence: CASSLSTGHQETQYF. CDR3 sequence (DNA): TGTGCCAGCAGCTTAAGCACGGGCCACCAAGAGACCCAGTACTTC.

This clonotype was counted only a few times. The genes are TRBV20-1 and TRBJ2-1; 10 bases map to TRBD2. The ends lost 5 bases at V and 1 base at J; junction bases unmatched: 5. Per the germline V gene, CDR1 is DFQATT and CDR2 is SNEGSKA (reference sequence). The CDR3 has 15 residues. CDR3 sequence: CSARLAGGSYNEQFF. In DNA form, the CDR3 reads TGCAGTGCTCGTTTAGCGGGAGGTTCCTACAATGAGCAGTTCTTC.

This clonotype was seen a few times. A read error is possible here, since a much larger clone lies one base away. CDR3 residues: CASSVGPGQGAGTQYF. CDR3 bases: TGTGCCAGCAGCGTAGGACCGGGACAGGGAGCGGGTACGCAGTATTTT. This chain links TRBV9 with TRBJ2-3, with TRBD1 matching 9 bases. The CDR3 covers 16 residues. The germline V gene encodes CDR1 SGDLS and CDR2 YYNGEE. Germline trimming cut 0 bases from V and 8 bases from J; bases unmatched to any gene: 10.

This clonotype was observed a handful of times. The V call is TRBV14, the J call TRBJ1-1; TRBD1 aligns across 8 bases. Germline CDR1 and CDR2: SGHDN and FVKESK. V lost 0 bases to trimming and J lost 11 bases; unmatched junction nucleotides: 8. The CDR3 is made up of 14 amino acids. The CDR3 spells CASSQDTGGLGAFF. The CDR3, as DNA: TGTGCCAGCAGCCAAGATACAGGGGGTCTAGGGGCTTTCTTT.

This clonotype was seen a handful of times. The chain has TRBV29-1 and TRBJ1-3; D possibly corresponds to TRBD1 (6 bases). The CDR3 covers 13 residues. CDR1 and CDR2 from the germline V gene are SQVTM and ANQGSEA. V was clipped by 7 bases and J by 1 base, with 11 bases between them. The CDR3 DNA follows: TGCAGCGGAATAACAGGGTCTGGAAACACCATATATTTT. Translation gives CSGITGSGNTIYF.

The rearrangement links TRBV5-1 to TRBJ2-7, with 8 bases lining up with TRBD1. V shed 5 bases, J shed 5 bases, and the junction held 6 bases outside the gene matches. Germline CDR1 is SGHRS and CDR2 is YFSETQ. The length of the CDR3 is 13 residues. The CDR3 sequence: CASRQGVRDEQYF. In nucleotides, the CDR3 is TGCGCCAGCAGACAGGGGGTGAGGGACGAGCAGTACTTC.

This clonotype turned up a few times. The rearrangement joins TRBV29-1 to TRBJ2-7; D is unresolved. CDR3 length: 11 residues. Trimming shortened V by 0 bases and J by 9 bases, and 9 bases separated the two germline ends. CDR1 is SQVTM, CDR2 ANQGSEA, per germline. CDR3 in DNA: TGCAGCGTTGAAGATCTAGGGCGGCAGTACTTC. It codes for CSVEDLGRQYF.

The chain has TRBV20-1 and TRBJ2-5, with 7 nucleotides matching TRBD2. The end of the DNA fits TRBJ2-7 better, so the J call may be wrong. Per germline, CDR1 DFQATT and CDR2 SNEGSKA (reference sequence). CDR3 length: 15 residues. This chain's CDR3 is CSARDLLAGGYEQYF. The CDR3 DNA reads TGCAGTGCTAGAGATCTCTTAGCGGGTGGTTACGAGCAGTACTTC.

V usage is TRBV7-3 and J usage is TRBJ2-3; D is possibly TRBD1 or TRBD2 (5 bases each). Germline loops: CDR1 SGHTA, CDR2 FQGTGA. This CDR3 is 15 amino acids long. Trimming removed 2 bases from V and 5 bases from J, with 14 bases in between. The chain's CDR3 is CASSLGLAQGDTQYF. The CDR3 coding sequence is TGTGCCAGCAGCTTAGGGCTAGCTCAGGGAGATACGCAGTATTTT.

This clonotype was recorded at least ten times. The chain links TRBV7-2 to TRBJ2-7; no definite D call. V was cut by 5 bases and J by 6 bases, with 11 bases left in between. The CDR3 covers 12 residues. Germline V gene sequence: CDR1 SGHTA, CDR2 FQGNSA. The CDR3 reads CASSPDLLEQYF. The CDR3 nucleotides read TGTGCCAGCAGCCCAGACCTGCTCGAGCAGTACTTC.

This clonotype came up a few times. The chain joins TRBV20-1 to TRBJ1-1; TRBD1 matches at 8 bases. In germline, CDR1 is DFQATT, CDR2 SNEGSKA (reference sequence). The CDR3 totals 15 residues. The V segment lost 6 bases and the J segment 1 base; nucleotides outside the gene matches: 10. The CDR3 nucleotides read TGCAGTGCCTCCCTTCCGGGACAGGAGAACACTGAAGCTTTCTTT. The encoded protein is CSASLPGQENTEAFF.

This clonotype was found a few times. CDR3 residues: CASRLGSQGSLQPQHF. The DNA of the CDR3 is TGTGCCAGCAGACTCGGCTCACAGGGGTCGTTGCAGCCCCAGCATTTT. V and J are TRBV5-5 and TRBJ1-5, with 7 bases that match TRBD1. Germline lookup yields CDR1 SGHKS and CDR2 YYEKEE (reference sequence). J was trimmed by 7 bases and V by 5 bases; bases with no gene match: 15. The CDR3 has 16 residues.

This clonotype has a handful of counts. V gene TRBV7-6 combines with J gene TRBJ1-4; 9 nucleotides agree with TRBD1. V gave up 5 bases and J gave up 8 bases; unmatched junction bases: 9. Germline V gives CDR1 SGHVS, CDR2 FNYEAQ. CDR3 size: 15 residues. CDR3 bases: TGTGCCAGCAGCACAGAGACAGGGGGTGTCGAAAAACTGTTTTTT. Translated: CASSTETGGVEKLFF.

This clonotype was seen only a few times. The CDR3 loop is CASRPHGQRDMEGDEQYF. Here the CDR3 DNA reads TGTGCCAGCAGACCCCACGGACAACGAGATATGGAGGGAGACGAGCAGTACTTC. The genes are TRBV7-8 and TRBJ2-7; a possible D gene is TRBD2 (6 bases). Germline V lookup: CDR1 SGHVS, CDR2 FQNEAQ. V was trimmed by 6 bases and J by 5 bases, leaving 29 bases between them. This CDR3 spans 18 amino acids.